These 16 T cell receptor beta chains came from one sample sequenced in a study of Ad26.COV2.S vaccination and SARS-CoV-2 variants. Some clones are missing from TCRdb's copy, which holds only in-frame ones; the method was immunoSEQ multiplex PCR. The data contain some 180,000 clones, around nine tenths of them singletons. The starting material was peripheral blood, obtained after recovery from COVID-19. The receptors shown here come from a human donor who had recovered from COVID-19.

The chain joins TRBV7-8 to TRBJ1-1, with D possibly TRBD1 on 5 matching bases. From germline, CDR1 is SGHVS and CDR2 FQNEAQ. This CDR3 region has 15 residues. V lost 5 bases to trimming and J lost 5 bases, with 18 bases between them. The CDR3: CASSPTGSWGTEAFF. As DNA, the CDR3 is TGTGCCAGCAGCCCGACCGGGTCTTGGGGGACTGAAGCTTTCTTT.

Comment on this clone: Sequence at one end of the junction differs from germline and may be a read error. This chain uses TRBV2 with TRBJ2-1; tentative D call: TRBD2 (5 bases). CDR3 length: 10 amino acids. CDR1 and CDR2 from the germline V gene are SNHLY and FYNNEI. The CDR3 sequence is CASREEILVF. DNA for the CDR3: TGTGCCAGCAGGGAGGAGATTTTGGTCTTC.

The V gene is TRBV7-2, the J gene TRBJ2-7, with 8 nucleotides matching TRBD2. The length of the CDR3 is 15 residues. CDR1 SGHTA and CDR2 FQGNSA come from the germline V gene. The trim removed 4 bases at V and 0 bases at J, leaving 5 bases unmatched. CDR3 in DNA: TGTGCCAGCAGCTCCCAGCGGGGGAGCTCCTACGAGCAGTACTTC. This sequence encodes CASSSQRGSSYEQYF.

This chain uses TRBV7-2 with TRBJ2-1; a possible D gene is TRBD2 (5 bases). Per the germline V gene, CDR1 is SGHTA and CDR2 is FQGNSA. This CDR3 has 11 amino acids. Trimming took 5 bases from V and 9 from J, leaving 8 bases between them. The chain's CDR3 is CASSRAGEQFF. The CDR3 nucleotides read TGTGCCAGCAGCCGGGCGGGTGAGCAGTTCTTC.

This chain connects TRBV5-5 to TRBJ1-4; a weak D match, TRBD1 (5 bases). Trimming left V 3 bases short and J 0 bases short, with 15 bases between. This CDR3 has 17 amino acids. CDR1 SGHKS and CDR2 YYEKEE come from the germline V gene (reference sequence). DNA for the CDR3: TGTGCCAGCAGCTCGAGGGACGGCTCCACAACTAATGAAAAACTGTTTTTT. Translation gives CASSSRDGSTTNEKLFF.

The chain uses TRBV4-2 and TRBJ2-3, with 7 positions matching TRBD2. V dropped 5 bases and J dropped 1; count of bases not matched to a gene: 0. The CDR3 runs 13 residues. From germline, CDR1 is LGHNA and CDR2 YNFKEQ. The CDR3 region has the DNA TGTGCCAGCAGCGGGGGGGGCACAGATACGCAGTATTTT. This gives the protein CASSGGGTDTQYF.

Concerning this clone itself: At one of its ends the junction is not consistent with the germline gene, which may arise from a read error. For the CDR3, the DNA is TGTGCCAGCAGTAGGGGGCTGGTACTAGCGGGATCGAATTCGGTCTTC. Residues: CASSRGLVLAGSNSVF. The chain recombines TRBV2 with TRBJ2-1; 10 bases align to TRBD2. The CDR3 runs to 16 residues. CDR1 and CDR2 (germline): SNHLY, FYNNEI. The complete variable domain, with remaining parts taken from reference TRBV2 and TRBJ2-1, reads EPEVTQTPSHQVTQMGQEVILRCVPISNHLYFYWYRQILGQKVEFLVSFYNNEISEKSEIFDDQFSVERPDGSNFTLKIRSTKLEDSAMYFCASSRGLVLAGSNSVFGPGTRLTVL.

The gene calls are TRBV11-2 and TRBJ2-7, with D tentatively TRBD1 (6 bases). This CDR3 region has 15 residues. CDR1 is SGHAT and CDR2 is FQNNGV in the germline V gene. V gave up 3 bases and J gave up 2 bases, with 14 bases separating them. For the CDR3, the DNA is TGTGCCAGCAGCTTTATTTACAGGGAACCCTACGAGCAGTACTTC. Protein sequence: CASSFIYREPYEQYF.

This clone came up a few times. The CDR3 bases are TGTGCCAGCAGTCAGGACAGGTCCAATGAGCAGTTCTTC. It translates to CASSQDRSNEQFF. This chain links TRBV28 with TRBJ2-1, with 7 nucleotides matching TRBD1. The CDR3 extends over 13 amino acids. CDR1 is MDHEN, CDR2 SYDVKM, per germline. Trimming took 5 bases from V and 6 from J; bases not matched to a gene: 4.

A single count supports this clone. This chain joins TRBV9 and TRBJ2-5, with 9 bases that match TRBD1. Germline CDR1 SGDLS, CDR2 YYNGEE. CDR3 size: 16 residues. The junction had 12 bases not matched to a gene; V was cut back by 4 bases and J by 5 bases. The CDR3 here is CASSLLGQGSGETQYF. CDR3 nucleotides: TGTGCCAGCAGCCTGCTCGGACAGGGGTCAGGGGAGACCCAGTACTTC.

The chain is built from TRBV18 and TRBJ1-4; D not certain. CDR3 length: 16 residues. Germline V gene lookup returns CDR1 KGHSH and CDR2 LQKENI. Trimming stripped 4 bases from V and 3 bases from J, with 15 bases between. The CDR3 loop reads CASSRNGLLSNEKLFF. The CDR3 DNA is TGTGCCAGCTCACGTAACGGCCTATTATCTAATGAAAAACTGTTTTTT.

The rearrangement links TRBV11-2 to TRBJ2-2; 9 positions match TRBD2. CDR3 size: 16 residues. The J segment lost 2 bases and the V segment lost 5 bases, leaving 6 bases of the junction unmatched. Germline V gene sequence: CDR1 SGHAT, CDR2 FQNNGV. The CDR3 reads CASSLTSGTNTGELFF. CDR3 DNA: TGTGCCAGCAGCCTGACTAGCGGTACCAACACCGGGGAGCTGTTTTTT.

The chain recombines TRBV7-8 with TRBJ1-3; 9 bases align to TRBD1. Per germline, CDR1 SGHVS and CDR2 FQNEAQ. Trimming took 3 bases from V and 3 from J; bases not matched to a gene: 6. The CDR3 totals 16 residues. CDR3 in amino acids: CASSFPGTGIGNTIYF. The CDR3 bases are TGTGCCAGCAGCTTCCCCGGGACAGGGATTGGAAACACCATATATTTT. The whole variable domain, remainder taken from reference TRBV7-8 and TRBJ1-3, is GAGVSQSPRYKVAKRGQDVALRCDPISGHVSLFWYQQALGQGPEFLTYFQNEAQLDKSGLPSDRFFAERPEGSVSTLKIQRTQQEDSAVYLCASSFPGTGIGNTIYFGEGSWLTVV.

The chain has TRBV4-2 and TRBJ1-1; no clear D. Germline lookup yields CDR1 LGHNA and CDR2 YNFKEQ. Trimming pared 1 base from V and 4 bases from J, leaving 4 bases between. This CDR3 is 12 amino acids long. CDR3 protein: CASSQVSTEAFF. The CDR3 DNA sequence: TGTGCCAGCAGCCAAGTGTCCACTGAAGCTTTCTTT.

The chain uses TRBV27 and TRBJ1-1, with D tentatively TRBD1 (6 bases). V lost 6 bases, J lost 3 bases, and 8 bases lay in between. The CDR3 totals 12 residues. Looked up from germline, CDR1 is MNHEY and CDR2 is SMNVEV (reference sequence). The CDR3 region is CASREGDTEAFF. The DNA for the CDR3 is TGTGCCAGCAGGGAGGGGGACACTGAAGCTTTCTTT.

This clone was detected only once. The rearrangement joins TRBV7-3 to TRBJ1-1, with D unclear. The germline CDR1 and CDR2 sequences are SGHTA and FQGTGA. This CDR3 is built from 13 residues. Trimming took off 5 bases at V and 5 bases at J, with 12 bases between the two ends. The CDR3 DNA reads as TGTGCCAGCAGCCCACCCATGGAGACTGAAGCTTTCTTT. It translates to CASSPPMETEAFF. Full variable domain (outside the CDR3, taken from reference TRBV7-3 and TRBJ1-1): GAGVSQTPSNKVTEKGKYVELRCDPISGHTALYWYRQSLGQGPEFLIYFQGTGAADDSGLPNDRFFAVRPEGSVSTLKIQRTERGDSAVYLCASSPPMETEAFFGQGTRLTVV.